Listed below are T cell receptor beta chains from one sample, sequenced in a study of early T cells in non-severe SARS-CoV-2 infection. A single record per CDR3 protein comes from TCRdb applying MiXCR to the 5' RACE reads. The repertoire includes about 130,000 distinct CDR3 sequences, more than 13% of them detected once, and just over 20% sits in the top ten. Input material: whole blood. The receptors were sampled from an adult who was a healthcare worker with PCR-confirmed SARS-CoV-2 infection or an uninfected control (not recorded which). Each CDR3 is given with its conserved first and last residue. D genes are given only for firm matches. Expanded clones get a size class; other rows say once, few or many, or leave the size out.

v_gene	abundance	j_gene	d_gene	CDR3aa	CDR3nt
TRBV20-1	few	TRBJ1-2	.	CSARDSAYGYTF	TGCAGTGCTAGGGACAGCGCCTATGGCTACACCTTC
TRBV29-1	.	TRBJ2-5	.	CSVGVMETQYF	TGCAGCGTTGGGGTGATGGAGACCCAGTACTTC
TRBV7-2	.	TRBJ2-7	.	CASSFLGRISYEQYF	TGTGCCAGCAGCTTCCTTGGACGTATCTCCTACGAGCAGTACTTC
TRBV6-5	.	TRBJ1-1	.	CASSRTASLEAFF	TGTGCCAGCAGCAGGACAGCCTCGCTAGAAGCTTTCTTT
TRBV5-5	.	TRBJ2-7	.	CASSVAGADEQYF	TGTGCCAGCAGCGTGGCGGGGGCAGACGAGCAGTACTTC
TRBV12-3/TRBV12-4	.	TRBJ2-5	.	CASSPRDGDPLTQYF	TGTGCCAGCAGTCCACGGGACGGAGATCCCTTGACCCAGTACTTC
TRBV6-5	.	TRBJ2-5	.	CASSSKGGQETQYF	TGTGCCAGCAGTTCCAAGGGAGGCCAAGAGACCCAGTACTTC
TRBV2	.	TRBJ2-3	TRBD2	CASRASGGTSQYF	TGTGCCAGCAGGGCGAGCGGGGGTACTTCGCAGTATTTT
TRBV19	.	TRBJ2-7	TRBD1	CASSPGTAGYEQYF	TGTGCCAGTAGTCCTGGGACAGCCGGCTACGAGCAGTACTTC
TRBV7-9	few	TRBJ1-1	.	CASSPRGALGTEAFF	TGTGCCAGCAGCCCCCGCGGGGCCCTGGGCACTGAAGCTTTCTTT
TRBV24-1	.	TRBJ2-1	TRBD2	CATRASGGANNEQFF	TGTGCCACCAGAGCTAGCGGGGGGGCCAACAATGAGCAGTTCTTC
TRBV7-2	few	TRBJ1-2	.	CASSRNGYTF	TGTGCCAGCAGCCGAAATGGCTACACCTTC
TRBV29-1	few	TRBJ2-7	.	CSVGAEHSYEQYF	TGCAGCGTGGGGGCCGAACACTCCTACGAGCAGTACTTC
TRBV2	.	TRBJ1-4	.	CASSVGGPNEKLFF	TGTGCCAGCAGTGTTGGGGGCCCCAATGAAAAACTGTTTTTT
TRBV15	.	TRBJ2-7	.	CATSTRAGDNEQYF	TGTGCCACCAGCACCCGTGCTGGCGACAACGAGCAGTACTTC
TRBV30	few	TRBJ2-3	.	CACPSGPGRDTQYF	TGTGCCTGCCCCAGTGGTCCAGGGAGGGATACGCAGTATTTT
TRBV3-1	few	TRBJ2-2	.	CASSQVEFANTGELFF	TGTGCCAGCAGCCAAGTGGAGTTCGCGAACACCGGGGAGCTGTTTTTT
TRBV19	.	TRBJ2-5	TRBD2	CTSSIRASGQETQYF	TGTACCAGTAGTATCCGGGCTAGCGGGCAAGAGACCCAGTACTTC
TRBV2	few	TRBJ2-1	.	CASNGAGGRHNEQFF	TGTGCCAGCAACGGAGCCGGGGGGCGACACAATGAGCAGTTCTTC
TRBV12-3/TRBV12-4	.	TRBJ1-1	TRBD1	CASIRGQGPNTEAFF	TGTGCCAGCATCCGAGGACAGGGACCGAACACTGAAGCTTTCTTT
TRBV2	few	TRBJ2-5	TRBD1	CASRLQGSGETQYF	TGTGCCAGCAGGTTACAGGGGTCGGGCGAGACCCAGTACTTC
TRBV3-1	.	TRBJ2-7	.	CASSQGGTSTYEQYF	TGTGCCAGCAGCCAAGGGGGGACGTCCACCTACGAGCAGTACTTC
TRBV20-1	.	TRBJ1-2	TRBD1	CSAASWGQIDYGYTF	TGCAGTGCCGCTAGCTGGGGACAGATAGACTATGGCTACACCTTC
TRBV12-3/TRBV12-4	few	TRBJ2-2	TRBD1	CASSRRQGAGELFF	TGTGCCAGCAGTCGACGACAGGGGGCCGGGGAGCTGTTTTTT
TRBV3-1	few	TRBJ2-7	TRBD2	CASRPGTSGATFYEQYF	TGTGCCAGCAGGCCCGGGACTAGCGGGGCCACTTTTTACGAGCAGTACTTC
TRBV10-2	few	TRBJ2-3	.	CASSETGAMNTQYF	TGCGCCAGCAGTGAGACGGGGGCCATGAATACGCAGTATTTT
TRBV12-3/TRBV12-4	few	TRBJ2-1	.	CASGGISYNEQFF	TGTGCCAGCGGGGGGATCTCCTACAATGAGCAGTTCTTC
TRBV5-1	few	TRBJ2-2	.	CASSLVSGELFF	TGCGCCAGCAGCTTGGTCTCCGGGGAGCTGTTTTTT
TRBV5-1	few	TRBJ2-7	.	CASSGLEAQPNEQYF	TGCGCCAGCAGCGGACTGGAAGCTCAGCCTAACGAGCAGTACTTC
TRBV25-1	.	TRBJ1-1	.	CASKSTNTEAFF	TGTGCCAGCAAATCAACGAACACTGAAGCTTTCTTT
TRBV28	.	TRBJ2-7	.	CASSPGADGYEQYF	TGTGCCAGCAGTCCAGGGGCCGATGGCTACGAGCAGTACTTC
TRBV29-1	few	TRBJ2-7	TRBD1	CSVPGQGSYEQYF	TGCAGCGTTCCGGGACAGGGGTCCTACGAGCAGTACTTC
TRBV6-6	many	TRBJ1-4	TRBD1	CASSYRGGREKLFF	TGTGCCAGCAGTTACAGAGGGGGCAGGGAAAAACTGTTTTTT
TRBV6-5	few	TRBJ1-6	.	CASSSFSSYNSPLHF	TGTGCCAGCAGTTCCTTTAGCTCCTATAATTCACCCCTCCACTTT
TRBV30	.	TRBJ1-6	TRBD1	CAWTRDRTSSYNSPLHF	TGTGCCTGGACCCGGGACAGAACGAGCTCCTATAATTCACCCCTCCACTTT
TRBV10-3	few	TRBJ2-5	.	CDIGQVGGTQYF	TGTGACATCGGGCAGGTCGGGGGGACCCAGTACTTC
TRBV7-9	many	TRBJ1-1	.	CASSSTGNTEAFF	TGTGCCAGCAGCTCGACAGGGAACACTGAAGCTTTCTTT
TRBV7-6	.	TRBJ2-7	TRBD2	CASSPIPRTSGGLYEQYF	TGTGCCAGCAGCCCGATCCCCCGGACTAGCGGAGGACTATACGAGCAGTACTTC
TRBV7-2	many	TRBJ2-7	.	CASSPFGGHHEQYF	TGTGCCAGCAGCCCTTTCGGAGGGCACCACGAGCAGTACTTC
TRBV5-8	.	TRBJ2-3	TRBD2	CASSLGLAGMSTDTQYF	TGTGCCAGCAGCCTTGGACTAGCGGGTATGAGCACAGATACGCAGTATTTT
TRBV3-1	few	TRBJ2-3	.	CASSQVRGNTQYF	TGTGCCAGCAGCCAAGTTAGGGGAAATACGCAGTATTTT
TRBV19	few	TRBJ2-3	.	CASSTLQADTQYF	TGTGCCAGTAGTACCCTCCAAGCAGATACGCAGTATTTT
TRBV18	many	TRBJ2-7	TRBD1	CASSDRQGYEQYF	TGTGCCAGCTCAGACCGACAGGGCTACGAGCAGTACTTC
TRBV12-3/TRBV12-4	.	TRBJ2-4	.	CASQGASSAKNIQYF	TGTGCCAGCCAAGGGGCTAGCTCTGCCAAAAACATTCAGTACTTC
TRBV27	few	TRBJ1-4	TRBD1	CASSSGQGVEKLFF	TGTGCCAGCAGTTCGGGACAGGGAGTTGAAAAACTGTTTTTT
TRBV6-1	many	TRBJ2-1	TRBD1	CASRPTGNEQFF	TGTGCCAGCAGACCGACAGGGAATGAGCAGTTCTTC
TRBV4-1	.	TRBJ1-2	TRBD1	CASSQTDRAKRGYTF	TGCGCCAGCAGCCAAACTGACAGGGCCAAACGTGGCTACACCTTC
TRBV4-1	.	TRBJ2-1	.	CASSQGSEQFF	TGCGCCAGCAGCCAAGGGTCTGAGCAGTTCTTC
TRBV23-1	.	TRBJ2-1	.	CASSHQDSWEGQFF	TGCGCCAGCAGTCATCAGGACAGCTGGGAGGGGCAGTTCTTC
TRBV29-1	.	TRBJ2-4	TRBD1	CSVTGVWNIQYF	TGCAGCGTAACAGGGGTGTGGAACATTCAGTACTTC
TRBV18	few	TRBJ1-5	.	CASSKDSQYQPQHF	TGTGCCAGCTCAAAAGACAGTCAATATCAGCCCCAGCATTTT
TRBV12-3/TRBV12-4	.	TRBJ2-3	.	CASSFTSSGTDTQYF	TGTGCCAGCAGCTTTACTAGCTCTGGCACAGATACGCAGTATTTT
TRBV3-1	.	TRBJ1-4	.	CASSQGVREKLFF	TGTGCCAGCAGCCAGGGCGTTAGAGAAAAACTGTTTTTT
TRBV3-1	.	TRBJ1-2	.	CASSQDPSGSYGYTF	TGTGCCAGCAGCCAAGATCCATCCGGGAGCTATGGCTACACCTTC
TRBV20-1	few	TRBJ2-1	.	CSARAPGSSRNEQFF	TGCAGTGCTAGGGCCCCGGGTAGCAGCCGCAATGAGCAGTTCTTC
TRBV12-3/TRBV12-4	few	TRBJ1-1	.	CASSLDGRGGTEAFF	TGTGCCAGCAGTTTAGACGGCAGGGGAGGAACTGAAGCTTTCTTT
TRBV3-1	.	TRBJ1-2	TRBD1	CASSRGQGANGYTF	TGTGCCAGCAGCCGAGGACAGGGGGCGAACGGCTACACCTTC
TRBV7-9	many	TRBJ2-6	.	CASRPGLRSGANVLTF	TGTGCCAGCAGACCGGGACTCCGCTCTGGGGCCAACGTCCTGACTTTC
TRBV7-6	many	TRBJ1-2	.	CASRENYGYTF	TGTGCCAGCAGGGAGAACTATGGCTACACCTTC
TRBV10-3	.	TRBJ1-2	.	CAISETKINYGYTF	TGTGCCATCAGTGAGACCAAGATAAACTATGGCTACACCTTC